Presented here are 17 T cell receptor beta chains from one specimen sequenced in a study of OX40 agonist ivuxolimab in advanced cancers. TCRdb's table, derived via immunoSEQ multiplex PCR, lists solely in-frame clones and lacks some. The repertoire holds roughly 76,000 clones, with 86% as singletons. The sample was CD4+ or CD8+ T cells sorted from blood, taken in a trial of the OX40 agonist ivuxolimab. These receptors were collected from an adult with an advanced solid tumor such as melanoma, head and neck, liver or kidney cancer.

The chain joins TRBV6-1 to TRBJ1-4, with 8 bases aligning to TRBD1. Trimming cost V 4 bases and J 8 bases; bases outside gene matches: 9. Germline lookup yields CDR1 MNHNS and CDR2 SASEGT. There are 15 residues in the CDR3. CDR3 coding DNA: TGTGCCAGCAGTGGGACAGGGCAGGGGGGAGAAAAACTGTTTTTT. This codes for CASSGTGQGGEKLFF.

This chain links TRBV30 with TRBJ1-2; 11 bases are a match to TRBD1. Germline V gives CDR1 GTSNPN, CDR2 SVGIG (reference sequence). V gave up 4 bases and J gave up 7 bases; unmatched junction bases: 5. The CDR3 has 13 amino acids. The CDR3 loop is CAWTWTGGFGYTF. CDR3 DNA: TGTGCCTGGACCTGGACAGGGGGCTTTGGCTACACCTTC.

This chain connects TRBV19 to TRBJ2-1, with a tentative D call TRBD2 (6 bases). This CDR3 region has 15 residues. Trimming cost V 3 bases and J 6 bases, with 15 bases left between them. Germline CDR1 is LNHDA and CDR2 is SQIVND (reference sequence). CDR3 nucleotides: TGTGCCAGTAGTATGAAAACCCAAGCGGGCAATGAGCAGTTCTTC. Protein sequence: CASSMKTQAGNEQFF.

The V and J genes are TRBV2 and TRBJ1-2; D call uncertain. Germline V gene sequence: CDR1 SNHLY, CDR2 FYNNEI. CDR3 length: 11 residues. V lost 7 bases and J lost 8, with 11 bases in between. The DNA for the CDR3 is TGTGCCAGCAAGGAGGAGGGCGGCTACACCTTC. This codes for CASKEEGGYTF.

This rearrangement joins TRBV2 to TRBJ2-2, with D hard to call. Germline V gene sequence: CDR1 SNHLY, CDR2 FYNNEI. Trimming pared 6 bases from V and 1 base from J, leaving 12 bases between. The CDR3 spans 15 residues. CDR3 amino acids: CASSFWGGNTGELFF. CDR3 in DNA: TGTGCCAGCAGCTTCTGGGGTGGGAACACCGGGGAGCTGTTTTTT.

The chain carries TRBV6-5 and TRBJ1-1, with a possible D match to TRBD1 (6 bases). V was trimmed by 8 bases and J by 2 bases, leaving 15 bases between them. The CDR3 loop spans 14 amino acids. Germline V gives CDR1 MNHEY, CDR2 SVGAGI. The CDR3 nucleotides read TGTGCCAGCGGAAGGACAGTCGGTAACACTGAAGCTTTCTTT. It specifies CASGRTVGNTEAFF.

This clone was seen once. The chain's CDR3 is CASSLTPSYEQYF. CDR3 DNA: TGTGCCAGCAGCTTGACTCCTTCCTACGAGCAGTACTTC. The V and J genes are TRBV7-2 and TRBJ2-7; D not certain. Between the trimmed V and J ends, which lost 3 bases and 1 base, there was a span of 7 bases. Germline V CDR1 and CDR2: SGHTA, FQGNSA. This CDR3 has 13 amino acids. Supplemented by reference TRBV7-2 and TRBJ2-7, the full variable domain reads GAGVSQSPSNKVTEKGKDVELRCDPISGHTALYWYRQSLGQGLEFLIYFQGNSAPDKSGLPSDRFSAERTGGSVSTLTIQRTQQEDSAVYLCASSLTPSYEQYFGPGTRLTVT.

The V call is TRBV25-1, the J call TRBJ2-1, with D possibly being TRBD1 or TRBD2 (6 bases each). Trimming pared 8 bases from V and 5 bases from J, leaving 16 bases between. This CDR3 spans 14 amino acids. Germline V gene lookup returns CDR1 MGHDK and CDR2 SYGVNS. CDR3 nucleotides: TGTGCCAGCGGTCTAAGGGGGAGGAACAATGAGCAGTTCTTC. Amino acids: CASGLRGRNNEQFF.

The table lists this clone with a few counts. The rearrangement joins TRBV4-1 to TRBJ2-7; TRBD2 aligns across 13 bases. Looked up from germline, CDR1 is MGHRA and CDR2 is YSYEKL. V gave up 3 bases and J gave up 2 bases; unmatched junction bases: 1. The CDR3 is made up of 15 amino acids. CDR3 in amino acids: CASSQGLAGTYEQYF. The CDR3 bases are TGCGCCAGCAGCCAGGGACTAGCGGGAACCTACGAGCAGTACTTC.

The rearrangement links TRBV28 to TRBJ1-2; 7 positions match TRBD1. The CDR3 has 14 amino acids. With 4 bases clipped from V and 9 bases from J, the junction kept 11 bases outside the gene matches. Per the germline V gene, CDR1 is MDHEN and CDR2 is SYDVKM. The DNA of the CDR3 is TGTGCCAGCAGTTCGAGTCCGGGACAGCGTAGCTACACCTTC. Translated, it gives CASSSSPGQRSYTF.

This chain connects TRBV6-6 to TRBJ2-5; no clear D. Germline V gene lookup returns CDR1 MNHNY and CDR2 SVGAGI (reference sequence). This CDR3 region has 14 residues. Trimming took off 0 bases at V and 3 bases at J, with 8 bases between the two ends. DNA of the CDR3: TGTGCCAGCAGTTACTCGAAGGGAAAAGAGACCCAGTACTTC. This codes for CASSYSKGKETQYF.

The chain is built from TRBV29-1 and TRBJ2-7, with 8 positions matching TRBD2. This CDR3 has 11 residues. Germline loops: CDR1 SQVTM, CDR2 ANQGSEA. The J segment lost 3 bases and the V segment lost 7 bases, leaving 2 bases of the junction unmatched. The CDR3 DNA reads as TGCAGCGCGGGACTAGACTACGAGCAGTACTTC. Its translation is CSAGLDYEQYF.

CDR3 sequence: CATKSPFLTDTQYF. DNA for the CDR3: TGTGCCACCAAATCCCCTTTTTTGACGGATACGCAGTATTTT. The chain couples TRBV19 to TRBJ2-3; D gene unclear. Looked up from germline, CDR1 is LNHDA and CDR2 is SQIVND (reference sequence). The germline V and J ends were trimmed by 10 bases and 6 bases, with 20 bases remaining between them. This CDR3 region has 14 residues.

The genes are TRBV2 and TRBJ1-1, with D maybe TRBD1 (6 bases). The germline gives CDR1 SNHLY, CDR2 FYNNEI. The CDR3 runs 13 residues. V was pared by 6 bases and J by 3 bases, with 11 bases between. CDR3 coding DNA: TGTGCCAGCAGCAGGGGACGAGACACTGAAGCTTTCTTT. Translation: CASSRGRDTEAFF. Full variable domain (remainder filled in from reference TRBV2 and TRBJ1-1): EPEVTQTPSHQVTQMGQEVILRCVPISNHLYFYWYRQILGQKVEFLVSFYNNEISEKSEIFDDQFSVERPDGSNFTLKIRSTKLEDSAMYFCASSRGRDTEAFFGQGTRLTVV.

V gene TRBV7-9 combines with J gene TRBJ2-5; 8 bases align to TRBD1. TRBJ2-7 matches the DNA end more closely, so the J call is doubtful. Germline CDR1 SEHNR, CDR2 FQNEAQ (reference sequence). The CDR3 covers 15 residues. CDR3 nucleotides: TGTGCCAGCAGCACACACACCAGGGGGCTTACCGAGCAGTACTTC. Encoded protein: CASSTHTRGLTEQYF.

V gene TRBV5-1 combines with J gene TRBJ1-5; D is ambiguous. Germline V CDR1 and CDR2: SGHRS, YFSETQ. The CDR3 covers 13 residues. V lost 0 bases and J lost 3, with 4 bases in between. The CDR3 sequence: CASSLGLNQPQHF. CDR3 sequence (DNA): TGCGCCAGCAGCTTGGGACTCAATCAGCCCCAGCATTTT. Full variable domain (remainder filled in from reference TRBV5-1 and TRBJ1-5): KAGVTQTPRYLIKTRGQQVTLSCSPISGHRSVSWYQQTPGQGLQFLFEYFSETQRNKGNFPGRFSGRQFSNSRSEMNVSTLELGDSALYLCASSLGLNQPQHFGDGTRLSIL.

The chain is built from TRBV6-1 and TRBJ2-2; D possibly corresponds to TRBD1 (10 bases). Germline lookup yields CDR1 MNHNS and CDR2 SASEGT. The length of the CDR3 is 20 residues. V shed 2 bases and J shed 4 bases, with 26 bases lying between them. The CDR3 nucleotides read TGTGCCAGCAGTGAAATAGGACAGGGGGGGACTAGCAGGGTCACCGGGGAGCTGTTTTTT. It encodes CASSEIGQGGTSRVTGELFF.